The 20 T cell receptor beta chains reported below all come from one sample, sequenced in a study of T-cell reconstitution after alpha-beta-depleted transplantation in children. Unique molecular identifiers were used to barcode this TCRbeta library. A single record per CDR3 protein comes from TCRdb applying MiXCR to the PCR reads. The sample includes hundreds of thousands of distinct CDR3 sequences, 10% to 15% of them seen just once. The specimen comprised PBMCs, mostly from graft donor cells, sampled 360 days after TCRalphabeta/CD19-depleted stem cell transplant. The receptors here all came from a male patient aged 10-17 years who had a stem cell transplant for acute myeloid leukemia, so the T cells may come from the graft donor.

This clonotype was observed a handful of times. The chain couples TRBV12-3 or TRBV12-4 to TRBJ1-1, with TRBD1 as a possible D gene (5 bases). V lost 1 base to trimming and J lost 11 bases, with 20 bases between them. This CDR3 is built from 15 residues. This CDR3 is CASSLEVGARSHAFF. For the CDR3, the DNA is TGTGCCAGCAGTTTAGAGGTAGGGGCCCGCTCCCACGCTTTCTTT.

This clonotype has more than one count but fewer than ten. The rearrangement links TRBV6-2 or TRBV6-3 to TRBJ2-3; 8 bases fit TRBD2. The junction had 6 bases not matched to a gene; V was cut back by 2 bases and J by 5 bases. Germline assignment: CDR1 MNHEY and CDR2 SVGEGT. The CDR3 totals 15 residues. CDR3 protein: CASSYGREAQDTQYF. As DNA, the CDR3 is TGTGCCAGCAGTTACGGGCGGGAGGCCCAAGATACGCAGTATTTT.

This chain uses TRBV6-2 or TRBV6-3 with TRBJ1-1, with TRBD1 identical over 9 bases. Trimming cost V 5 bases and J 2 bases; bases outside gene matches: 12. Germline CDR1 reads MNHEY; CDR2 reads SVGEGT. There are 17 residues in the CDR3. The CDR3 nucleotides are TGTGCCAGCAGTCGAAACCTACAGGGGGCGAAAAACACTGAAGCTTTCTTT. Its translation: CASSRNLQGAKNTEAFF.

DNA for the CDR3: TGCAGTGCTGGGGACCGGGGGGAGTCCTACGAGCAGTACTTC. It encodes CSAGDRGESYEQYF. The gene calls are TRBV20-1 and TRBJ2-7; 7 positions agree with TRBD2. The CDR3 is 14 amino acids. Germline CDR1 reads DFQATT; CDR2 reads SNEGSKA (reference sequence). V lost 5 bases to trimming and J lost 1 base; unmatched junction nucleotides: 8.

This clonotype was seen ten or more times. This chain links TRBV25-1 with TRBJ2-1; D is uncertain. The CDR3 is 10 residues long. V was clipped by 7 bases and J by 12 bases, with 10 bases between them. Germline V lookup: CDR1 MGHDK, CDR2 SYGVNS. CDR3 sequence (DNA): TGTGCCAGCAAAGGTAGTGTGCAGTTCTTC. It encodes CASKGSVQFF.

The DNA for the CDR3 is TGCAGTGCCTTTAGCGGCCTAGAGACCCAGTACTTC. This sequence encodes CSAFSGLETQYF. The V and J genes are TRBV20-1 and TRBJ2-5, with D perhaps matching TRBD2 (6 bases). CDR1 and CDR2 from the germline V gene are DFQATT and SNEGSKA (reference sequence). V lost 6 bases and J 4 bases, leaving 12 bases between the germline ends. The CDR3 sequence is 12 residues long.

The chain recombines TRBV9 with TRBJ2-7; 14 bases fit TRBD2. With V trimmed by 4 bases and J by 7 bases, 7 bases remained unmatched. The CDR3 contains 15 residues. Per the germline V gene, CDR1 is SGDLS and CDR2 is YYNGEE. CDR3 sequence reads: CASSKGLAGAREQYF. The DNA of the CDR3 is TGTGCCAGCAGCAAGGGACTAGCGGGGGCCCGGGAGCAGTACTTC.

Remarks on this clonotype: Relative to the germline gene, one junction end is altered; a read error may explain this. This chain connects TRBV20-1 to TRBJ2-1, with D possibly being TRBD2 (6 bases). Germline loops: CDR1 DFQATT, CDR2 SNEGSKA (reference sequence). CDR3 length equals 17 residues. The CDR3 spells CCARGRGLTGFYNEQFF. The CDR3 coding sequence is TGCTGTGCTAGAGGACGGGGGTTGACGGGGTTCTACAATGAGCAGTTCTTC.

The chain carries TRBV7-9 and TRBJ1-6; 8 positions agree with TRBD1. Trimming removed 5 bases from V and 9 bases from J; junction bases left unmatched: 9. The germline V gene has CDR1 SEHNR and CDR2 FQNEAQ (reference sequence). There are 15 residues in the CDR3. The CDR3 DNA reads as TGTGCCAGCAGCCTCACCGGACAGGGTGGTTCACCCCTCCACTTT. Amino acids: CASSLTGQGGSPLHF.

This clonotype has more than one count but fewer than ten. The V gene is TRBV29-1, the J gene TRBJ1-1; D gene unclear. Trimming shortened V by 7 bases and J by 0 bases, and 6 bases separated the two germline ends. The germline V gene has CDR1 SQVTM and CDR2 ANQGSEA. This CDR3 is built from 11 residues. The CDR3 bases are TGCAGCGGGACTATGAACACTGAAGCTTTCTTT. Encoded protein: CSGTMNTEAFF.

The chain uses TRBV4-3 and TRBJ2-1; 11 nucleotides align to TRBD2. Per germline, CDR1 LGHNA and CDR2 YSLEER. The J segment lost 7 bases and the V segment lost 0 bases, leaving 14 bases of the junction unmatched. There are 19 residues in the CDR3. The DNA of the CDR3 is TGCGCCAGCAGCCAAGAAAGGCTAGCGGGAGGATCGGTCGGGAATGAGCAGTTCTTC. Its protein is CASSQERLAGGSVGNEQFF.

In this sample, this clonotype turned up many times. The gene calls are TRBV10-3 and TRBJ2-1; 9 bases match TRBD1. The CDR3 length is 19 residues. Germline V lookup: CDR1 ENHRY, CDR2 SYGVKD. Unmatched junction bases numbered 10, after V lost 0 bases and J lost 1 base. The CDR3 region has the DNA TGTGCCATCAGTGAGTCCCGGGACAGGGTTTCATCATCCTACAATGAGCAGTTCTTC. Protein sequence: CAISESRDRVSSSYNEQFF.

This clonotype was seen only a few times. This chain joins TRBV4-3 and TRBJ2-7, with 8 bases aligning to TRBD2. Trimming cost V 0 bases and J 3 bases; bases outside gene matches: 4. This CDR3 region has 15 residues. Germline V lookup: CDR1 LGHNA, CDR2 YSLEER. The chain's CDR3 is CASSQEGTRVYEQYF. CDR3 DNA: TGCGCCAGCAGCCAAGAAGGGACTAGGGTCTACGAGCAGTACTTC.

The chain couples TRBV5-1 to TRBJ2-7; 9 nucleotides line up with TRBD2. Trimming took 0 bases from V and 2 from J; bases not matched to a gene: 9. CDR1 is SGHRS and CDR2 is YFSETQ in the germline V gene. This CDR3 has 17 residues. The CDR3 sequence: CASSLGGRLAGTYEQYF. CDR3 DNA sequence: TGCGCCAGCAGCTTGGGCGGGAGGCTAGCGGGAACCTACGAGCAGTACTTC.

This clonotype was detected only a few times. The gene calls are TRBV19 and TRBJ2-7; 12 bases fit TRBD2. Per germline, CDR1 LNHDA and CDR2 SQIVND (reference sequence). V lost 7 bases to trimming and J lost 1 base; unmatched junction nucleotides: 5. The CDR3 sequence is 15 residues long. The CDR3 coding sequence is TGTGCCAGTAAGGACCTAGCGGGAGGGTCCTACGAGCAGTACTTC. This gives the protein CASKDLAGGSYEQYF.

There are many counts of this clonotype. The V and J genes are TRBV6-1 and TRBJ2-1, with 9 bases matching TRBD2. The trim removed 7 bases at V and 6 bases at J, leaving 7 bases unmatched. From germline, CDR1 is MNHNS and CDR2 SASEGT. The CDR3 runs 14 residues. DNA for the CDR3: TGTGCCAGCACCCTAGCGGGAAGTGGCAATGAGCAGTTCTTC. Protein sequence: CASTLAGSGNEQFF.

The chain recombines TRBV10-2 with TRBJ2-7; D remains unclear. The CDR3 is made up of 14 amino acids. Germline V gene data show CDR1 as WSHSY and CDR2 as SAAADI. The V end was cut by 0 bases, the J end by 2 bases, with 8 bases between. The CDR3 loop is CASSESGRTYEQYF. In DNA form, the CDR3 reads TGCGCCAGCAGTGAGTCAGGTAGGACCTACGAGCAGTACTTC.

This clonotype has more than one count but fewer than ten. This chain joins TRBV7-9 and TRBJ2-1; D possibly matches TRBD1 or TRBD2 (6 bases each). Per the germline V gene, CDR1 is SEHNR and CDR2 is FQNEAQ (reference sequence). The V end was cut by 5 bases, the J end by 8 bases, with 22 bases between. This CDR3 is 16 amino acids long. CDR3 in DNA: TGTGCCAGCAGCCCTCCCGGGAGAGGGGGAATAGATGAGCAGTTCTTC. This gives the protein CASSPPGRGGIDEQFF.

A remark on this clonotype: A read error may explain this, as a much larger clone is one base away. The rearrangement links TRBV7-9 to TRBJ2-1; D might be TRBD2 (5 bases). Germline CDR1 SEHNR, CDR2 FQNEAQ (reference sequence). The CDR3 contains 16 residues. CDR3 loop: CGSSLNSVSAADEQFF. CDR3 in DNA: TGTGGCAGCAGCTTAAATTCTGTTAGCGCAGCAGATGAGCAGTTCTTC.

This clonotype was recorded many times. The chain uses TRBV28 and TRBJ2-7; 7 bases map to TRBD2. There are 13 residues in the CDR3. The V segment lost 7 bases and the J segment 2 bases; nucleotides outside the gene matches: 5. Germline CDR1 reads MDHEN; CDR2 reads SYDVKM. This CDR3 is CASTHGRTYEQYF. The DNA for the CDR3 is TGTGCCAGCACCCACGGGAGGACCTACGAGCAGTACTTC.